This T cell receptor beta chain derives from a study of blood T cell repertoires in COVID-19. Turning to the study itself: The United States, Italy and Spain supplied acute and convalescent COVID-19 samples. From T cells, B-cell-depleted T cells, or PBMCs came the material, which was cDNA or gDNA.

Original methodology: The authors estimated nucleated cell counts from reference gene primer amplification. Sequenced by immunoSEQ multiplex PCR; TCRdb stores in-frame clones only, minus some. That table supplies the V and J calls and clone size; D and trimming were determined from the DNA. This table holds more than 90,000 clones, about four fifths found once. The CDR3 loop spans 15 amino acids. Germline-derived CDR1 and CDR2 are SGHNT and YYREEE (reference sequence). J was trimmed by 7 bases and V by 3 bases; bases with no gene match: 8. The TCR sequence derives from a human donor in a cohort sampled during active COVID-19. The sequenced sample was peripheral blood. The rearrangement joins TRBV5-4 to TRBJ1-4; 8 nucleotides match TRBD1. The CDR3 here is CASSSLSGGGEKLFF. The CDR3 DNA is TGTGCCAGCAGCTCTTTGTCAGGGGGCGGTGAAAAACTGTTTTTT.